Presented here are 14 T cell receptor beta chains from one specimen sequenced in a study of T-cell reconstitution after alpha-beta-depleted transplantation in children. As it was prepared, the TCRbeta library received unique molecular identifiers. TCRdb reprocessed the PCR reads with MiXCR, giving one entry per CDR3 protein. The data show around 800,000 distinct CDR3 sequences, around 15% seen once. Sequenced here: PBMCs, mostly from graft donor cells, sampled 360 days after TCRalphabeta/CD19-depleted stem cell transplant. These receptors were collected from a male patient between 10 and 17 years old who had a stem cell transplant for acute lymphoblastic leukemia, so the T cells may come from the graft donor.

This clonotype was seen at least ten times. V is TRBV5-1 and J is TRBJ1-5; D is unresolved. The V gene lost 4 bases and the J gene lost 0 bases, with 5 bases spanning the gap. Per germline, CDR1 SGHRS and CDR2 YFSETQ. The CDR3 is 13 amino acids. Here the CDR3 reads CASSPYSNQPQHF. For the CDR3, the DNA is TGCGCCAGCAGCCCCTATAGCAATCAGCCCCAGCATTTT.

The sample holds a few counts of this clonotype. V gene TRBV7-8 combines with J gene TRBJ1-1, with D unclear. Deletions cut 0 bases from V and 4 bases from J, with 9 bases between. This CDR3 contains 14 residues. Germline V gene sequence: CDR1 SGHVS, CDR2 FQNEAQ. CDR3: CASSLASRGTEAFF. For the CDR3, the DNA is TGTGCCAGCAGCTTAGCTTCCCGAGGCACTGAAGCTTTCTTT. Drawing the rest from reference TRBV7-8 and TRBJ1-1, the complete variable domain is GAGVSQSPRYKVAKRGQDVALRCDPISGHVSLFWYQQALGQGPEFLTYFQNEAQLDKSGLPSDRFFAERPEGSVSTLKIQRTQQEDSAVYLCASSLASRGTEAFFGQGTRLTVV.

This clonotype was found many times. This rearrangement joins TRBV20-1 to TRBJ2-1; 13 nucleotides agree with TRBD2. V lost 6 bases and J lost 6; bases outside the gene matches: 11. The CDR3 runs to 16 residues. The V gene's germline CDR1 is DFQATT and CDR2 SNEGSKA (reference sequence). CDR3 sequence: CSAREPGLAGSNEQFF. The CDR3 coding sequence is TGCAGTGCAAGGGAACCGGGACTAGCGGGGTCCAATGAGCAGTTCTTC.

In this sample, this clonotype turned up a few times. The chain is built from TRBV20-1 and TRBJ2-3, with D unresolved. The V gene lost 1 base and the J gene lost 2 bases, with 10 bases spanning the gap. The germline V gene encodes CDR1 DFQATT and CDR2 SNEGSKA (reference sequence). The CDR3 has 14 residues. This CDR3 is CSARGGGPTDTQYF. The CDR3 bases are TGCAGTGCTAGAGGCGGCGGCCCCACAGATACGCAGTATTTT.

This clonotype was picked up a small number of times. V and J are TRBV5-5 and TRBJ1-2; D ambiguous. V lost 0 bases to trimming and J lost 13 bases, with 13 bases between them. Germline lookup yields CDR1 SGHKS and CDR2 YYEKEE (reference sequence). The CDR3 runs to 12 residues. CDR3 DNA: TGTGCCAGCAGCTTGGCCCTCGGTGACTCCACCTTC. It is translated as CASSLALGDSTF. Looking up the rest from reference TRBV5-5 and TRBJ1-2 gives the full variable domain: DAGVTQSPTHLIKTRGQQVTLRCSPISGHKSVSWYQQVLGQGPQFIFQYYEKEERGRGNFPDRFSARQFPNYSSELNVNALLLGDSALYLCASSLALGDSTFGSGTRLTVV.

The V gene is TRBV5-1, the J gene TRBJ2-1; TRBD2 agrees at 10 bases. The V and J ends lost 0 bases and 0 bases, in that order; junction bases with no gene match: 6. This CDR3 is 18 amino acids long. Germline V gives CDR1 SGHRS, CDR2 YFSETQ. CDR3 sequence (DNA): TGCGCCAGCAGCTTGGGGGTGACTAGCGGGTTCTCCTACAATGAGCAGTTCTTC. Translating gives CASSLGVTSGFSYNEQFF.

This chain connects TRBV7-2 to TRBJ2-7; 9 bases align to TRBD1. The length of the CDR3 is 15 residues. V shed 5 bases and J 4 bases; nucleotides not matched to a gene: 9. Germline-derived CDR1 and CDR2 are SGHTA and FQGNSA. CDR3: CASSALPGQGYEQYF. Written as DNA, the CDR3 is TGTGCCAGCAGCGCCCTACCGGGACAGGGATACGAGCAGTACTTC.

This clonotype was recorded many times. This sequence joins TRBV27 and TRBJ2-4; unclear D gene. This CDR3 region has 14 residues. Trimming removed 3 bases at V and 2 bases at J, with 8 bases between. The germline gives CDR1 MNHEY, CDR2 SMNVEV (reference sequence). CDR3 loop: CASSFLGTKNIQYF. The DNA of the CDR3 is TGTGCCAGCAGTTTCCTGGGTACCAAAAACATTCAGTACTTC.

This clonotype occurred a few times. J is TRBJ1-4 and V is TRBV7-8, with a tentative D call TRBD1 (5 bases). Germline assignment: CDR1 SGHVS and CDR2 FQNEAQ. The CDR3 has 14 residues. The V and J ends lost 5 bases and 5 bases respectively, with 12 bases between them. The CDR3 DNA reads as TGTGCCAGCAGCCCCCTGCAGGGAAATGAAAAACTGTTTTTT. This codes for CASSPLQGNEKLFF.

DNA for the CDR3: TGTGCCAGCAGCCCCACCCCGGGGACCCTCCACTTT. Protein: CASSPTPGTLHF. The chain uses TRBV5-6 and TRBJ1-6; D remains unclear. The ends were cut back, 4 bases at V and 14 bases at J, with 13 bases in the middle. The CDR3 is 12 residues long. Germline assignment: CDR1 SGHDT and CDR2 YYEEEE.

On this clonotype itself: The junction and the germline gene differ at one end; a read error may be behind it. This chain's CDR3 is CASSLGLSSNNEQFF. The CDR3 DNA sequence: TGTGCCAGCAGCTTGGGACTTAGCTCCAACAATGAGCAGTTCTTC. The rearrangement joins TRBV5-4 to TRBJ2-1; D not resolved. CDR1 SGHNT and CDR2 YYREEE come from the germline V gene (reference sequence). This CDR3 is 15 amino acids long.

This clonotype has ten or more counts. The chain carries TRBV20-1 and TRBJ2-3; perhaps TRBD2 as D (6 bases). Germline V gene sequence: CDR1 DFQATT, CDR2 SNEGSKA (reference sequence). This CDR3 region has 11 residues. V lost 6 bases and J 7 bases, leaving 11 bases between the germline ends. The DNA of the CDR3 is TGCAGTGCAAGTAGCGGAAATACGCAGTATTTT. Residues: CSASSGNTQYF.

This clonotype occurred a few times. The chain links TRBV7-9 to TRBJ1-3, with 7 bases that match TRBD1. V was pared by 5 bases and J by 10 bases, with 2 bases of the junction left unmatched. CDR1 is SEHNR, CDR2 FQNEAQ, per germline (reference sequence). This CDR3 region has 11 residues. CDR3 loop: CASSRQGTIYF. CDR3 nucleotide sequence: TGTGCCAGCAGCCGACAGGGTACCATATATTTT. Full variable domain (missing parts from reference TRBV7-9 and TRBJ1-3): DTGVSQNPRHKITKRGQNVTFRCDPISEHNRLYWYRQTLGQGPEFLTYFQNEAQLEKSRLLSDRFSAERPKGSFSTLEIQRTEQGDSAMYLCASSRQGTIYFGEGSWLTVV.

CDR3 sequence: CASSPREPEKFF. CDR3 nucleotide sequence: TGTGCCAGCAGTCCCAGGGAGCCAGAAAAGTTCTTC. The chain links TRBV27 to TRBJ2-1; the D gene could be TRBD1 or TRBD2 (5 bases each). The CDR3 totals 12 residues. Germline assignment: CDR1 MNHEY and CDR2 SMNVEV (reference sequence). V shed 5 bases and J shed 14 bases, with 16 bases lying between them.